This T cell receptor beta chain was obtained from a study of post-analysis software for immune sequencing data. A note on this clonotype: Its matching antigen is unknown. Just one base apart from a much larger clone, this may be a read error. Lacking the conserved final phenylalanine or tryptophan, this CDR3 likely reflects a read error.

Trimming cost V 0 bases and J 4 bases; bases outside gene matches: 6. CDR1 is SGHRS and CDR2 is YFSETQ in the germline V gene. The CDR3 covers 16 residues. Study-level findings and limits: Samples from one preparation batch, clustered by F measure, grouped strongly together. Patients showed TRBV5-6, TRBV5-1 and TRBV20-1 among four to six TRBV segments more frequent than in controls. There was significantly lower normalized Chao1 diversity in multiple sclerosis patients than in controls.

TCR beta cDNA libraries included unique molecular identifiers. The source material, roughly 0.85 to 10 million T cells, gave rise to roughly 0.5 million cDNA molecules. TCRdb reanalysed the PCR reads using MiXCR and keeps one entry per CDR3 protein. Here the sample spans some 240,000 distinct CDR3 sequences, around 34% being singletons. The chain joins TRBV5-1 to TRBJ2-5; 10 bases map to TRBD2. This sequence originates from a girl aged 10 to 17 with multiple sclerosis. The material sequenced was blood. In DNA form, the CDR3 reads TGCGCCAGCAGCTTGGAGTTAGCGGGAGGTCGAGAGACCCAGTACTGC. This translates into CASSLELAGGRETQYC.